This T cell receptor beta chain originates from a study of PD-L1 blockade in urothelial cancer. About the study: Blood was evaluated 3 weeks (second dose) and 6 weeks after therapy began. T cell content in blood samples showed a median of about 140,000. Study-wide results and limits: By 3 weeks, tumor-associated blood clones had expanded more in durable-benefit patients. Better survival was predicted when blood TCR clonality before treatment fell below the median.

About this clone: Its antigen is still unknown.

This CDR3 region has 15 residues. V was clipped by 1 base and J by 5 bases, with 12 bases between them. Germline V gene sequence: CDR1 LGHNA, CDR2 YSLEER. Assay used: immunoSEQ multiplex PCR; TCRdb lists only in-frame clones, some missing. The profile shows approximately 71,000 clones, about 89% of them singletons. Sequencing was performed on PBMCs, taken around atezolizumab (anti-PD-L1) treatment. The chain uses TRBV4-3 and TRBJ2-1, with D perhaps TRBD1 (5 bases). This receptor was identified in a man aged 55-75 years with urothelial cancer. CDR3 DNA: TGCGCCAGCAGCCAAGGCAGGGTCGGCCACAATGAGCAGTTCTTC. It specifies CASSQGRVGHNEQFF.